This T cell receptor beta chain was recovered during a study of T-cell memory formation after mild COVID-19. About the research overall: There were largely donor-specific TCR clusters.

The CDR3 extends over 13 amino acids. V lost 2 bases, J lost 2 bases, and 6 bases lay in between. Findings and limits, study-wide: Among CD4+ contracting clones, most were CM and EM, and CD8+ ones EMRA.

Concerning this clonotype: Its antigen is not identified.

TCRdb processed the 5' RACE reads anew with MiXCR; each CDR3 protein has one entry. The table shows under 550,000 distinct CDR3 sequences, with roughly 20% occurring only once. The rearrangement joins TRBV12-3 or TRBV12-4 to TRBJ1-1; D gene ambiguous. This clonotype was obtained from an adult woman who had mild COVID-19 (a few samples of this study predate the infection). Cell type and time point are not known. The specimen was PBMCs or a T cell subset sorted from them (not recorded which). CDR3 nucleotide sequence: TGTGCCAGCAGTTTACTCTATAACACTGAAGCTTTCTTT. It translates to CASSLLYNTEAFF.